The text below deals with one TCR beta chain. This sample stems from a study of blood T cell repertoires in COVID-19. Study information: T cells, B-cell-depleted T cells, or PBMCs provided the cDNA or gDNA that served as material.

The V gene end was trimmed by 4 bases and the J gene end by 0 bases; junction bases not matched to a gene: 7. The CDR3 loop spans 18 amino acids. Germline lookup yields CDR1 MNHEY and CDR2 SVGEGT. The method was immunoSEQ multiplex PCR; TCRdb's version includes in-frame clones alone and lacks a portion of them. The sample has tens of thousands of clones; over 70% are singletons. The sequenced sample was peripheral blood. The V and J genes are TRBV6-2 or TRBV6-3 and TRBJ2-7; 15 bases fit TRBD2. The receptor was derived from a human donor in a cohort sampled during active COVID-19. The CDR3 nucleotides are TGTGCCAGCAGTTCCGGACTAGCGGGAGGGCATAGCTCCTACGAGCAGTACTTC. Protein product: CASSSGLAGGHSSYEQYF.